This TCR beta chain derives from a study of OX40 agonist ivuxolimab in advanced cancers. Study-wide context: While on treatment, patients had intravenous ivuxolimab at 0.01 to 10 mg/kg every 2 weeks. Patients treated during dose escalation were battling hepatocellular carcinoma, melanoma, renal cell or head and neck cancer. Study-wide findings and caveats: At doses 0.1 to 3.0 mg/kg, CD4+ and CD8+ clones expanded.

This CDR3 is built from 11 residues. V lost 2 bases and J 11 bases, leaving 9 bases between the germline ends. Germline V CDR1 and CDR2: MNHNS, SASEGT. This clone has more than one count but fewer than ten. The antigen remains undetermined. TCRdb's table, derived via immunoSEQ multiplex PCR, lists solely in-frame clones and lacks some. The sample carries roughly 71,000 clones, 77% recorded once. The sample here was CD4+ or CD8+ T cells sorted from blood, taken in a trial of the OX40 agonist ivuxolimab. This TCR came from an adult with an advanced solid tumor such as melanoma, head and neck, liver or kidney cancer. The chain joins TRBV6-1 to TRBJ1-1; TRBD1 is a possible D gene (5 bases). The DNA for the CDR3 is TGTGCCAGCAGTGAACGTGGGGGGGCTTTCTTT. Translating gives CASSERGGAFF.